This T cell receptor beta chain was recovered during a study of OX40 agonist ivuxolimab in advanced cancers. In the study overall: There were three patients with partial responses, one having hepatocellular carcinoma and two cutaneous melanoma.

TCRdb's table, derived via immunoSEQ multiplex PCR, lists solely in-frame clones and lacks some. The sample has approximately 50,000 clones; 70% to 80% are singletons. CDR1 is LGHNA and CDR2 is YSLEER in the germline V gene. There are 16 residues in the CDR3. The V and J ends lost 2 bases and 5 bases, in that order; junction bases with no gene match: 8. Findings and caveats of the study: Clonal expansion was seen in CD4+ and CD8+ blood T cells by week 6 at 0.1 to 3.0 mg/kg. The study found that CD8+ T cells averaged more expanded clones than CD4+.

Concerning this clone: Its antigen is still unknown.

The sequence was collected from an adult with an advanced solid tumor such as melanoma, head and neck, liver or kidney cancer. V usage is TRBV4-3 and J usage is TRBJ2-5; 10 bases match TRBD1. The material was CD4+ or CD8+ T cells sorted from blood, obtained in a trial of the OX40 agonist ivuxolimab. CDR3 coding DNA: TGCGCCAGCAGCCAACTGGGACAGGGGTTGGGCGAGACCCAGTACTTC. It yields the protein CASSQLGQGLGETQYF.